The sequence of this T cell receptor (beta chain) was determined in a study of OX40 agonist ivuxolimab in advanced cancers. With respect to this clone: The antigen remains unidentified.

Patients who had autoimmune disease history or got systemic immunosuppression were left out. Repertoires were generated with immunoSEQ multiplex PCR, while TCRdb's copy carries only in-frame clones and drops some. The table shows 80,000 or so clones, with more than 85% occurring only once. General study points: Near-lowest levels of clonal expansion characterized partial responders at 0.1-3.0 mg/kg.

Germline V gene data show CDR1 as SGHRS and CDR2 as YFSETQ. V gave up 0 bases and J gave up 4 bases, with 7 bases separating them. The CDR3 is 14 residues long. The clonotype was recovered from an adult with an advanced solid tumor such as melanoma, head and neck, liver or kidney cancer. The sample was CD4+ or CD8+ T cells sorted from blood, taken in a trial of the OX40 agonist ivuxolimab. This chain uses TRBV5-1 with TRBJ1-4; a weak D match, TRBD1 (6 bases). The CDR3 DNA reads TGCGCCAGCAGCTTGGCAGGGGTTAATGAAAAACTGTTTTTT. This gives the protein CASSLAGVNEKLFF.